Shown below are 23 T cell receptor beta chains from a single sample sequenced in a study of shared clonotypes between healthy human individuals. The protocol was immunoSEQ multiplex PCR, while the TCRdb copy is restricted to in-frame clones and leaves out a portion. Of approximately 2,000,000 clones in the sample, less than 95% were seen once. Material: naive CD4+ T cells from PBMCs. Subset of the sample: CD45RA+ positively selected. The receptor source for this set is a man between 18 and 29 years old in good health. Some clones in this sample may be carry-over from other donors' samples.

As regards this clone: Other DNA sequences in this sample translate to the same CDR3. The chain uses TRBV18 and TRBJ2-1, with a tentative D call TRBD1 (5 bases). This CDR3 region has 13 residues. V was trimmed by 3 bases and J by 7 bases, leaving 10 bases between them. Per germline, CDR1 KGHSH and CDR2 LQKENI. CDR3 region: CASSPQGWNEQFF. In DNA, the CDR3 is TGTGCCAGCTCACCGCAGGGCTGGAATGAGCAGTTCTTC.

As to this clone: Other DNA sequences in the same sample also yield this CDR3. CDR3 in DNA: TGCGCCAGCAGCCCTGGACAGGGGGCTGATACGCAGTATTTT. It yields the protein CASSPGQGADTQYF. The chain employs TRBV5-1 and TRBJ2-3, with 11 bases fitting TRBD1. The CDR3 loop spans 14 amino acids. J was trimmed by 6 bases and V by 4 bases; bases with no gene match: 4. From germline, CDR1 is SGHRS and CDR2 YFSETQ.

This chain uses TRBV30 with TRBJ1-4; D remains unclear. The germline gives CDR1 GTSNPN, CDR2 SVGIG (reference sequence). The CDR3 consists of 15 residues. Trimming took 1 base from V and 10 from J, leaving 19 bases between them. The CDR3 coding sequence is TGTGCCTGGAGTGGGGCGGCGGGAGTACCGGCAAAACTGTTTTTT. Protein: CAWSGAAGVPAKLFF.

This chain connects TRBV5-6 to TRBJ2-5; the D is unclear. Germline values: CDR1 SGHDT, CDR2 YYEEEE. This CDR3 comprises 15 residues. With 0 bases removed from V and 5 bases from J, the gap between germline ends came to 14 bases. In DNA form, the CDR3 reads TGTGCCAGCAGCTTGGCCGATGGGGTGGGGGAGACCCAGTACTTC. Protein product: CASSLADGVGETQYF.

The chain recombines TRBV27 with TRBJ2-7, with 8 bases that match TRBD2. From germline, CDR1 is MNHEY and CDR2 SMNVEV (reference sequence). Trimming at V came to 10 bases and at J to 3 bases, leaving 11 bases not matched to a gene. The CDR3 consists of 14 residues. The CDR3 DNA reads TGTGCCACGTCCTCTAGCGGGCTCAGCTACGAGCAGTACTTC. Amino acids: CATSSSGLSYEQYF.

This clone was seen a single time. V gene TRBV6-1 combines with J gene TRBJ2-4; no clear D. CDR3 length: 13 amino acids. V was pared by 5 bases and J by 2 bases, with 7 bases between. The germline CDR1 and CDR2 sequences are MNHNS and SASEGT. Here the CDR3 reads CASSTDTKNIQYF. The CDR3 DNA sequence: TGTGCCAGCAGTACCGACACCAAAAACATTCAGTACTTC.

The rearrangement uses TRBV6-5 and TRBJ1-3; no firm D call. The V end was cut by 4 bases, the J end by 8 bases, with 12 bases between. Per the germline V gene, CDR1 is MNHEY and CDR2 is SVGAGI. The CDR3 length is 13 residues. CDR3 sequence: CASSSRRTDTIYF. In DNA, the CDR3 is TGTGCCAGCAGTTCGAGGCGGACGGACACCATATATTTT.

The genes are TRBV5-1 and TRBJ2-3; a weak D match, TRBD1 (6 bases). CDR3 length: 15 residues. Trimming took off 3 bases at V and 4 bases at J, with 15 bases between the two ends. CDR1 and CDR2 (germline): SGHRS, YFSETQ. CDR3 loop: CASSSVAGAADTQYF. The CDR3 DNA reads TGCGCCAGCAGCTCGGTCGCAGGGGCGGCAGATACGCAGTATTTT.

The V call is TRBV6-5, the J call TRBJ1-1; perhaps TRBD1 as D (5 bases). The germline V and J ends were trimmed by 8 bases and 7 bases, with 14 bases remaining between them. Germline assignment: CDR1 MNHEY and CDR2 SVGAGI. The CDR3 contains 12 residues. DNA of the CDR3: TGTGCCAGCGACGGGGGGAAGGGTGAAGCTTTCTTT. Residues: CASDGGKGEAFF.

This clone was observed a single time. The V and J genes are TRBV9 and TRBJ2-1; TRBD1 is a possible D gene (6 bases). Trimming stripped 3 bases from V and 0 bases from J, with 19 bases between. Looked up from germline, CDR1 is SGDLS and CDR2 is YYNGEE. This CDR3 spans 18 amino acids. The CDR3, as DNA: TGTGCCAGCAGCGCAACTACTCCGACAGGACTCTCCTACAATGAGCAGTTCTTC. The encoded protein is CASSATTPTGLSYNEQFF.

The chain recombines TRBV4-1 with TRBJ2-1, with a weak D call TRBD2 (6 bases). The CDR3 loop spans 16 amino acids. Germline V lookup: CDR1 MGHRA, CDR2 YSYEKL. The V and J ends lost 3 bases and 0 bases respectively, with 12 bases between them. The CDR3 sequence is CASSQDRETSYNEQFF. The CDR3 DNA reads TGCGCCAGCAGCCAGGATCGGGAGACCTCCTACAATGAGCAGTTCTTC.

The chain employs TRBV6-5 and TRBJ1-1; D gene uncertain. V gave up 6 bases and J gave up 4 bases, with 15 bases separating them. The V gene's germline CDR1 is MNHEY and CDR2 SVGAGI. This CDR3 region has 14 residues. In DNA form, the CDR3 reads TGTGCCAGCAGCCCGTTGACCCGTGGCACTGAAGCTTTCTTT. This codes for CASSPLTRGTEAFF.

This clone was counted only a few times. Other nucleotide sequences from this sample produce the same CDR3. This rearrangement joins TRBV12-5 to TRBJ2-3; 8 bases are a match to TRBD1. The trim removed 1 base at V and 0 bases at J, leaving 0 bases unmatched. This CDR3 is 15 amino acids long. Germline CDR1 LGHNT, CDR2 FRNRAP. The CDR3 region is CASGLGTGSTDTQYF. The CDR3, as DNA: TGTGCTAGTGGTTTGGGGACAGGGAGCACAGATACGCAGTATTTT.

The chain carries TRBV7-2 and TRBJ2-7; no firm D call. The germline gives CDR1 SGHTA, CDR2 FQGNSA. Trimming pared 3 bases from V and 3 bases from J, leaving 15 bases between. This CDR3 has 15 amino acids. The CDR3 DNA is TGTGCCAGCAGCTTTGGCCCGGGCTATTACTACGAGCAGTACTTC. Its protein product is CASSFGPGYYYEQYF.

The table lists this clone with a count of one. Other DNA sequences in this specimen translate into the identical CDR3. This rearrangement joins TRBV5-1 to TRBJ1-2, with TRBD1 matching 7 bases. V was pared by 4 bases and J by 2 bases, with 2 bases of the junction left unmatched. The CDR3 is 13 residues long. CDR1 and CDR2 from the germline V gene are SGHRS and YFSETQ. The CDR3 loop is CASSTTGNYGYTF. The CDR3 nucleotides are TGCGCCAGCAGCACGACAGGGAACTATGGCTACACCTTC.

The V and J genes are TRBV18 and TRBJ2-7; D is unresolved. Germline V gene sequence: CDR1 KGHSH, CDR2 LQKENI. The V gene lost 4 bases and the J gene lost 0 bases, with 7 bases spanning the gap. This CDR3 has 13 residues. CDR3 coding DNA: TGTGCCAGCTCACTCCCAAACTCCTACGAGCAGTACTTC. It translates to CASSLPNSYEQYF.

This clone came up a few times. The chain combines TRBV19 with TRBJ2-1, with D perhaps TRBD2 (6 bases). With 4 bases removed from V and 3 bases from J, the gap between germline ends came to 10 bases. Germline V CDR1 and CDR2: LNHDA, SQIVND (reference sequence). The CDR3 sequence is 14 residues long. This chain's CDR3 is CASSKRTNYNEQFF. DNA of the CDR3: TGTGCCAGTAGTAAGAGGACTAACTACAATGAGCAGTTCTTC.

Details on this clone: The same CDR3 can be traced to other DNA sequences in this sample. V usage is TRBV27 and J usage is TRBJ2-6; a weak D match, TRBD2 (5 bases). CDR1 MNHEY and CDR2 SMNVEV come from the germline V gene (reference sequence). This CDR3 region has 15 residues. Trimming removed 1 base at V and 2 bases at J, with 6 bases between. The CDR3 region is CASSLWGAGANVLTF. The CDR3, as DNA: TGTGCCAGCAGTTTATGGGGAGCTGGGGCCAACGTCCTGACTTTC.

The rearrangement joins TRBV9 to TRBJ2-1, with D unclear. The CDR3 runs to 14 residues. V dropped 4 bases and J dropped 3 bases, with 11 bases sitting between them. Germline-derived CDR1 and CDR2 are SGDLS and YYNGEE. The CDR3 DNA reads TGTGCCAGCAGCACTACTCAGGACTACAATGAGCAGTTCTTC. This translates into CASSTTQDYNEQFF.

The rearrangement joins TRBV6-5 to TRBJ2-5; TRBD1 matches 8 bases. This CDR3 region has 14 residues. The junction had 6 bases not matched to a gene; V was cut back by 4 bases and J by 5 bases. Germline CDR1 and CDR2: MNHEY and SVGAGI. The chain's CDR3 is CASSSQGAAETQYF. CDR3 nucleotides: TGTGCCAGCAGTTCTCAGGGGGCGGCGGAGACCCAGTACTTC.

The chain joins TRBV5-4 to TRBJ2-1; 10 bases match TRBD1. Germline CDR1 is SGHNT and CDR2 is YYREEE (reference sequence). Trimming removed 4 bases from V and 12 bases from J; junction bases left unmatched: 1. This CDR3 is 11 amino acids long. The CDR3 DNA is TGTGCCAGCAGCAGGGACAGGGGGCAGTTCTTC. Translated: CASSRDRGQFF.

The chain recombines TRBV10-1 with TRBJ2-2, with a tentative D call TRBD2 (6 bases). The CDR3 spans 15 residues. The germline CDR1 and CDR2 sequences are WNHNN and SYGVQD (reference sequence). The V and J ends lost 10 bases and 0 bases respectively, with 15 bases between them. CDR3 protein: CATSLGGANTGELFF. The DNA for the CDR3 is TGCGCCACCTCCCTCGGCGGGGCGAACACCGGGGAGCTGTTTTTT.

V and J are TRBV7-3 and TRBJ2-1; the match to TRBD2 covers 11 bases. Germline lookup yields CDR1 SGHTA and CDR2 FQGTGA. This CDR3 contains 15 residues. V dropped 1 base and J dropped 8; count of bases not matched to a gene: 4. In DNA form, the CDR3 reads TGTGCCAGCAGCTTAAAAACTAGCGGGAGTCATGAGCAGTTCTTC. Translated: CASSLKTSGSHEQFF.